This T cell receptor (beta chain) emerged from a study of T cell responses to AZD1222 COVID-19 vaccine. TCRdb's copy holds only in-frame clones and misses some; the assay was immunoSEQ multiplex PCR. The sample comprises roughly 44,000 clones, 83% of which are singletons, and 52% rests with the top ten. Study-wide findings and caveats: Repertoire samples came only from after the peak T cell response. At baseline, seropositivity was found in only six or seven AZD1222 recipients. Clonal diversity may have been underestimated, and the donors were mostly white British, with more females than males. Spike-specific TCR repertoires showed rising breadth and depth after two AZD1222 doses.

The CDR3 loop spans 15 amino acids. Germline V gives CDR1 ENHRY, CDR2 SYGVKD. Trimming took 6 bases from V and 7 from J; bases not matched to a gene: 6. As to this clone: Its cognate antigen is unknown.

Sequencing used peripheral blood, obtained on day 0 of AZD1222 vaccination. The gene calls are TRBV10-3 and TRBJ2-1; 13 bases align to TRBD2. This receptor was identified in an adult in good health. CDR3 DNA sequence: TGTGCCATCAGCGCCGGGACTAGCGGGATTAATGAGCAGTTCTTC. This codes for CAISAGTSGINEQFF.